This record concerns one TCR beta chain sequence. Its antigen is still unknown. The data derive from a study of T cells after posttransplantation cyclophosphamide. Study conclusions and caveats: Later blood repertoires were often dominated by clones from the donor CD8+ memory compartment. Recipient CMV seropositivity and CMV reactivation strongly tracked TRB clonality.

The table came from immunoSEQ multiplex PCR; TCRdb's copy has only in-frame clones and leaves some out. The profile shows approximately 5,000 clones, approximately 61% of them singletons. Germline lookup yields CDR1 LGHNT and CDR2 FRNRAP. Trimming cost V 4 bases and J 9 bases; bases outside gene matches: 6. This CDR3 spans 14 amino acids. The related graft donor's blood sample was taken on the day of bone marrow donation. This chain links TRBV12-5 with TRBJ2-1; TRBD2 matches 10 bases. This clonotype originated in a woman aged 60-75 years in good health, CMV-negative, and a related stem cell transplant donor. The sample taken for sequencing was memory CD8+ T cells sorted from blood. CDR3 bases: TGTGCTAGTGGTTCCCTGGGACTAGCGACTGAGCAGTTCTTC. Its protein product is CASGSLGLATEQFF.